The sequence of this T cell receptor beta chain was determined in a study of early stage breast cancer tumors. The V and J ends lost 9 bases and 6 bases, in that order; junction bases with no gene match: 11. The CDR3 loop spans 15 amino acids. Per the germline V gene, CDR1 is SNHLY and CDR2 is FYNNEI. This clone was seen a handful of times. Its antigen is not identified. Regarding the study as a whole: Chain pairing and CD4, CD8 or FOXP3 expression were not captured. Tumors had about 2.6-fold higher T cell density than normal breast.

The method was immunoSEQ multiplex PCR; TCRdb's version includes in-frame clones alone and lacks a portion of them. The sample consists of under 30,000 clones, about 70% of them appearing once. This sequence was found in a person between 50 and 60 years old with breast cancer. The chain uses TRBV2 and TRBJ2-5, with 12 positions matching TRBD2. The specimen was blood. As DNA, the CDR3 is TGTGCCAGTGCGATGGGACTAGCGGGCCTTAAGACCCAGTACTTC. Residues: CASAMGLAGLKTQYF.